The T cell receptor beta chain described here comes from a study of CD8+ T cells in alopecia areata. Study as a whole: Patients in the treated group were given tofacitinib by mouth, 5 to 10 mg twice a day.

Trimming took 1 base from V and 0 from J, leaving 10 bases between them. Germline CDR1 and CDR2: MGHRA and YSYEKL. This CDR3 has 15 residues. TCR sequencing used cDNA made by reverse transcription of extracted RNA. Sequencing used immunoSEQ multiplex PCR; TCRdb keeps in-frame clones, though not all of them. The profile covers more than 150,000 clones, with under 60% appearing a single time and over 10% taken by the ten largest. Points on this clone: Its antigen remains unidentified.

The treatment: oral pan-JAK inhibitor, 5-10 mg twice daily. Sampling of alopecia areata patients yielded lesional scalp punch biopsies as well as peripheral blood. Broader study findings: For patients receiving tofacitinib, scalp clonality and expanded CD8+ clones among the top 100 significantly decreased.

The TCR comes from a human donor with alopecia areata. The source material was CD8+ T cells sorted from blood, sampled at week 24, from a patient treated with tofacitinib. V and J are TRBV4-1 and TRBJ2-7; D gene uncertain. This CDR3 reads CASSQVDLSSYEQYF. Written as DNA, the CDR3 is TGCGCCAGCAGCCAAGTCGACCTCTCCTCCTACGAGCAGTACTTC.